This T cell receptor beta chain was sequenced for a study of blood T cells in healthy people across ages. Peripheral blood from each donor was collected in a volume of about 9.9 milliliters. Isolation of PBMCs gave at least 6 million cells per sample. Overall study results and limits: Researchers judged that diversity estimates from one million T cells fell short of true values.

A note on this clonotype: Its antigen is undetermined.

Trimming stripped 1 base from V and 8 bases from J, with 14 bases between. The CDR3 has 13 amino acids. Germline V gene sequence: CDR1 DFQATT, CDR2 SNEGSKA (reference sequence). Then a second PCR, running about 6 to 12 cycles, was carried out with a sample-barcoded 5' primer and a J-beta primer mix. TCRdb reanalysed the 5' RACE reads using MiXCR and keeps one entry per CDR3 protein. The table includes about 640,000 distinct CDR3 sequences, 45% to 65% detected once. The clonotype originates from a man in his sixties in good health. The material sequenced was blood. The genes are TRBV20-1 and TRBJ1-2; perhaps TRBD1 as D (6 bases). The CDR3 region has the DNA TGCAGTGCTAGAGGCCTGGGGGCAGGAGGCTACACCTTC. Translation: CSARGLGAGGYTF.